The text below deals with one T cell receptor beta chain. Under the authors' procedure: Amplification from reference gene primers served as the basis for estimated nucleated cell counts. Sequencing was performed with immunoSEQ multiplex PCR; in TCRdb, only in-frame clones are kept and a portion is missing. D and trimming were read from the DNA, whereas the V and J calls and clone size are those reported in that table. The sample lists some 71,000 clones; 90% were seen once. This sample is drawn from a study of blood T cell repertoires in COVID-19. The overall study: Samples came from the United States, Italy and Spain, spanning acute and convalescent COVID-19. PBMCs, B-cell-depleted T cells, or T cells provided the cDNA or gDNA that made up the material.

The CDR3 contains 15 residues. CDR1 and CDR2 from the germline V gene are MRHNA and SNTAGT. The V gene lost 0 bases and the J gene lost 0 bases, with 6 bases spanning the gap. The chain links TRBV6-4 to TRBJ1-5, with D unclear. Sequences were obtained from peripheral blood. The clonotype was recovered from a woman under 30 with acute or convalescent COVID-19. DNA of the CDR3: TGTGCCAGCAGTGACTCCCCAGGTAGCAATCAGCCCCAGCATTTT. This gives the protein CASSDSPGSNQPQHF.